A selection of T cell receptor beta chains follows, all from one sample in a study of shared clonotypes between healthy human individuals. Only in-frame clones appear in the TCRdb table, and some are missing; sequencing was by immunoSEQ multiplex PCR. The table has about 2 million clones, roughly 96% seen once; the top ten hold more than 0.1%. The sample taken for sequencing was naive CD4+ T cells sorted from blood. The receptors were sampled from a young man in good health. Each CDR3 is given with its conserved first and last residue. A D gene is named only where the DNA matches it firmly. Clone size, where shown, is once, few, many, or a class for clones that have expanded.

TRBJ1-5 | . | TRBV15 | . | CATSRPTAPSNQPQHF | TGTGCCACCAGCAGACCGACAGCCCCTAGCAATCAGCCCCAGCATTTT
TRBJ1-2 | TRBD1 | TRBV7-9 | few | CASSLAGTGGGGYTF | TGTGCCAGCAGCTTAGCCGGGACAGGGGGAGGTGGCTACACCTTC
TRBJ2-3 | . | TRBV18 | once | CASSPGEKTSTDTQYF | TGTGCCAGCTCACCCGGGGAGAAAACTAGCACAGATACGCAGTATTTT
TRBJ1-2 | TRBD1 | TRBV10-2 | . | CASSGTAYGYTF | TGCGCCAGCTCCGGGACAGCGTATGGCTACACCTTC
TRBJ1-5 | . | TRBV27 | . | CASSQRQDRNQPQHF | TGTGCCAGCAGCCAACGACAGGATCGCAATCAGCCCCAGCATTTT
TRBJ1-2 | . | TRBV7-9 | . | CASSLADGTGYGYTF | TGTGCCAGCAGCTTAGCTGATGGGACGGGTTATGGCTACACCTTC
TRBJ2-7 | TRBD2 | TRBV27 | . | CASSLEGGSRNEQYF | TGTGCCAGCAGTTTAGAGGGCGGGAGTCGAAACGAGCAGTACTTC
TRBJ1-1 | . | TRBV5-6 | . | CASSLVPVGVGTEAFF | TGTGCCAGCAGCTTGGTGCCCGTCGGGGTGGGCACTGAAGCTTTCTTT
TRBJ2-5 | . | TRBV27 | . | CASSFGQGQETQYF | TGTGCCAGCAGTTTCGGGCAGGGTCAAGAGACCCAGTACTTC
TRBJ2-7 | . | TRBV6-1 | . | CASSDQRQRYEQYF | TGTGCCAGCAGTGACCAAAGACAGCGCTACGAGCAGTACTTC
TRBJ1-1 | TRBD1 | TRBV10-3 | . | CAISDRGKPEAFF | TGTGCCATCAGCGACAGGGGAAAACCTGAAGCTTTCTTT
TRBJ1-1 | . | TRBV5-4 | . | CASSPKGPGIEAFF | TGTGCCAGCAGCCCCAAGGGGCCAGGGATTGAAGCTTTCTTT
TRBJ2-2 | TRBD1 | TRBV7-9 | . | CASSSRGQNTGELFF | TGTGCCAGCAGCTCGAGGGGGCAGAACACCGGGGAGCTGTTTTTT
TRBJ1-1 | . | TRBV28 | . | CASSLHTAGSTEAFF | TGTGCCAGCAGTTTACACACGGCGGGTAGCACTGAAGCTTTCTTT
TRBJ2-5 | . | TRBV10-3 | . | CAISESAAQETQYF | TGTGCCATCAGTGAGTCAGCAGCACAAGAGACCCAGTACTTC
TRBJ1-4 | TRBD1 | TRBV30 | . | CAWSSRQGEKLFF | TGTGCCTGGAGTAGTCGACAGGGTGAAAAACTGTTTTTT
TRBJ2-3 | . | TRBV27 | . | CASSLLGRHPSSTDTQYF | TGTGCCAGCAGTTTATTAGGGCGACATCCTTCGAGCACAGATACGCAGTATTTT
TRBJ2-5 | . | TRBV5-1 | . | CASSLFGGQETQYF | TGCGCCAGCAGTCTGTTCGGCGGACAAGAGACCCAGTACTTC
TRBJ2-4 | . | TRBV4-3 | once | CASSQETGTPKNIQYF | TGCGCCAGCAGCCAAGAAACCGGGACACCGAAAAACATTCAGTACTTC
TRBJ2-7 | TRBD2 | TRBV11-3 | . | CASSPGTSGKYEQYF | TGTGCCAGCAGCCCCGGGACTAGCGGGAAGTACGAGCAGTACTTC
TRBJ2-3 | . | TRBV29-1 | . | CSVTPSTDTQYF | TGCAGCGTAACCCCTAGCACAGATACGCAGTATTTT
TRBJ2-2 | . | TRBV6-5 | few | CASSYFGNTGELFF | TGTGCCAGCAGTTATTTCGGTAACACCGGGGAGCTGTTTTTT
TRBJ2-3 | . | TRBV10-3 | . | CAISVYGTGRSTDTQYF | TGTGCCATCAGTGTATACGGGACCGGGCGAAGCACAGATACGCAGTATTTT
TRBJ1-1 | TRBD1 | TRBV5-1 | once | CASSTRQGPNTEAFF | TGCGCCAGCAGCACCCGACAGGGCCCGAACACTGAAGCTTTCTTT
TRBJ1-1 | . | TRBV6-5 | . | CASSQDGVREAFF | TGTGCCAGCAGCCAAGACGGGGTAAGGGAAGCTTTCTTT
TRBJ1-5 | . | TRBV7-2 | . | CASASGGGNQPQHF | TGTGCCAGCGCTAGCGGGGGGGGCAATCAGCCCCAGCATTTT
TRBJ2-7 | . | TRBV11-3 | . | CASTGHTYEQYF | TGTGCCAGCACAGGTCATACCTACGAGCAGTACTTC
TRBJ1-4 | . | TRBV2 | . | CASSEWVVELFF | TGTGCCAGCAGTGAGTGGGTTGTGGAACTGTTTTTT
TRBJ2-5 | TRBD2 | TRBV10-3 | . | CATGTSGETQYF | TGTGCCACGGGGACTAGCGGGGAGACCCAGTACTTC
TRBJ1-1 | . | TRBV5-1 | . | CASSLEQGMNTEAFF | TGCGCCAGCAGCTTGGAACAGGGAATGAACACTGAAGCTTTCTTT
TRBJ1-2 | TRBD1 | TRBV28 | . | CASSSRGRNYGYTF | TGTGCCAGCAGTAGCAGGGGGCGGAACTATGGCTACACCTTC
TRBJ1-3 | . | TRBV5-1 | . | CASSLGSQGKENTIYF | TGCGCCAGCAGCTTGGGATCACAGGGTAAAGAAAACACCATATATTTT
TRBJ2-1 | TRBD2 | TRBV9 | . | CASSPRGAGAIYNEQFF | TGTGCCAGCAGCCCCCGGGGAGCGGGGGCAATTTACAATGAGCAGTTCTTC
TRBJ2-1 | TRBD2 | TRBV6-6 | . | CASSSSGRAFYNEQFF | TGTGCCAGCAGTTCGAGCGGGAGGGCCTTCTACAATGAGCAGTTCTTC
TRBJ2-2 | . | TRBV5-6 | . | CASSLDGELFF | TGTGCCAGCAGCTTGGACGGGGAGCTGTTTTTT
TRBJ1-5 | TRBD1 | TRBV29-1 | . | CSVEVGTGINQPQHF | TGCAGCGTTGAAGTAGGGACAGGAATCAATCAGCCCCAGCATTTT
TRBJ1-2 | TRBD1 | TRBV18 | . | CASSPGQANYGYTF | TGTGCCAGCTCACCTGGACAGGCGAACTATGGCTACACCTTC
TRBJ2-2 | TRBD2 | TRBV29-1 | . | CSARTSGTWLANTGELFF | TGCAGCGCTCGGACTAGCGGGACATGGCTTGCGAACACCGGGGAGCTGTTTTTT
TRBJ2-5 | TRBD2 | TRBV28 | . | CASSRTSGGANRETQYF | TGTGCCAGCAGTCGGACTAGCGGGGGGGCCAATCGAGAGACCCAGTACTTC
TRBJ2-3 | . | TRBV18 | . | CASSNRETDTQYF | TGTGCCAGCTCAAACAGGGAAACAGATACGCAGTATTTT
TRBJ2-5 | TRBD2 | TRBV6-1 | . | CASSEALGLAGVASETQYF | TGTGCCAGCAGTGAAGCGTTGGGACTAGCGGGGGTTGCGTCGGAGACCCAGTACTTC
TRBJ2-3 | . | TRBV5-4 | few | CASSHPGTKTSTDTQYF | TGTGCCAGCAGCCACCCCGGGACAAAGACTAGCACAGATACGCAGTATTTT
TRBJ2-7 | TRBD2 | TRBV11-2 | . | CASSPGGGYYEQYF | TGTGCCAGCAGCCCCGGGGGGGGCTACTACGAGCAGTACTTC
TRBJ1-1 | . | TRBV5-1 | . | CASSNRRTQATEAFF | TGCGCCAGCAGCAACAGAAGAACCCAAGCCACTGAAGCTTTCTTT
TRBJ2-7 | TRBD2 | TRBV6-5 | . | CASSWTSGTIYEQYF | TGTGCCAGCAGCTGGACTAGCGGAACGATCTACGAGCAGTACTTC
TRBJ1-2 | TRBD1 | TRBV14 | many | CASSQTGTGGDYGYTF | TGTGCCAGCAGCCAAACCGGGACAGGGGGCGACTATGGCTACACCTTC
TRBJ2-1 | . | TRBV10-2 | . | CASSESRLGPPSYNEQFF | TGCGCCAGCAGTGAGTCGAGGTTGGGACCCCCCTCCTACAATGAGCAGTTCTTC